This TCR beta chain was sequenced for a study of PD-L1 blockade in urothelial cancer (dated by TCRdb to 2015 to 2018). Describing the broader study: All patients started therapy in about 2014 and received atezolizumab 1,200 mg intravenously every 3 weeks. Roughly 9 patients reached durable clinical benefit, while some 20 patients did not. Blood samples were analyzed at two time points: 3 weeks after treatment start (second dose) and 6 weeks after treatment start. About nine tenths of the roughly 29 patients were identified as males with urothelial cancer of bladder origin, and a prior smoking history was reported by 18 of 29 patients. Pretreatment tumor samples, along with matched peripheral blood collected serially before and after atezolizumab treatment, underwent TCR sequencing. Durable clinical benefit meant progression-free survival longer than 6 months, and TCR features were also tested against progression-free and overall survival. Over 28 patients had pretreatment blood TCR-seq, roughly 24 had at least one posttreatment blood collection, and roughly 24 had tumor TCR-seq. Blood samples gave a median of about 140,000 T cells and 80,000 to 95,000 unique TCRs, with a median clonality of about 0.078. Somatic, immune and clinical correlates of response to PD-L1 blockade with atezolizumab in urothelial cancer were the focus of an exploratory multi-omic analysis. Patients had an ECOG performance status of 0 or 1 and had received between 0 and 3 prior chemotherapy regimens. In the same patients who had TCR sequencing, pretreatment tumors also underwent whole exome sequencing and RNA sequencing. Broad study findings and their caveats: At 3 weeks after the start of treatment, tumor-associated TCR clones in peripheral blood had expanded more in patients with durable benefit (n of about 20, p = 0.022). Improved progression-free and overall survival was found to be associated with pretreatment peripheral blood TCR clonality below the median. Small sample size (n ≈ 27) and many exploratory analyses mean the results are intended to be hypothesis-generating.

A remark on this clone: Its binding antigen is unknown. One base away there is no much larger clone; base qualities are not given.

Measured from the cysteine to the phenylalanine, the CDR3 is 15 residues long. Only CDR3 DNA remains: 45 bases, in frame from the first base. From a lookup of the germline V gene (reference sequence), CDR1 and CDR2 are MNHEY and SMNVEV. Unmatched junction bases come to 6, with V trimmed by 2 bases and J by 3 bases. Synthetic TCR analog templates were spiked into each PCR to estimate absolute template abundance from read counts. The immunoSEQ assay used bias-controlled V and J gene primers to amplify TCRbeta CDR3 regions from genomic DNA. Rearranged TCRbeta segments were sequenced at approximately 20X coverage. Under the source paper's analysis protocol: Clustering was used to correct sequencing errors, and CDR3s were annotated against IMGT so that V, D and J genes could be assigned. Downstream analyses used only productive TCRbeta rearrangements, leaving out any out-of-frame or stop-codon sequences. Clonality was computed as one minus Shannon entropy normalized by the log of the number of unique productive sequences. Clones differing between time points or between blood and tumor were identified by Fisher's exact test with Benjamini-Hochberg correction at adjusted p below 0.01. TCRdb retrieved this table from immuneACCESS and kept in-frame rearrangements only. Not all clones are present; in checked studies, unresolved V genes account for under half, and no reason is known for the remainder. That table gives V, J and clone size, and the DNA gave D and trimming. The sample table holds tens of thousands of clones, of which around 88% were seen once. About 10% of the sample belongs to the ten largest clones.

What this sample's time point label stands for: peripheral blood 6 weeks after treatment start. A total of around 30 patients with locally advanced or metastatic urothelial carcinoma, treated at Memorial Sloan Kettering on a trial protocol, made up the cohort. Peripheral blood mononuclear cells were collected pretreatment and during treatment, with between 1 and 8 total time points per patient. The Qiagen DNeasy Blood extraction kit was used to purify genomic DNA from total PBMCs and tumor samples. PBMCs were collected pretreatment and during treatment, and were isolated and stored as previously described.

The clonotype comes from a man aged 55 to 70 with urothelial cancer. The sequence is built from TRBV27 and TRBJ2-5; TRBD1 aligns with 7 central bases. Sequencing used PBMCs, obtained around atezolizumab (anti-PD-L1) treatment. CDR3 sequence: CASSLQGDFKETQYF. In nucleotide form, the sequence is TGTGCCAGCAGTTTACAGGGGGATTTTAAAGAGACCCAGTACTTC.